The 9 T cell receptor beta chains presented below share a single source sample, sequenced in a study of CD8 T cells in Susac syndrome. An amount of RNA that ranged from roughly 0.45 to 1 ug was reverse transcribed with random hexamers. In TCRdb, the immunoSEQ multiplex PCR reads were re-called with MiXCR into one record per CDR3 protein. The sample has some 150,000 distinct CDR3 sequences, roughly 96% seen once. The specimen was CD8+ T cells from PBMCs. These receptors were obtained from a human donor with multiple sclerosis.

The V call is TRBV7-9, the J call TRBJ2-5, with 10 bases fitting TRBD2. CDR1 and CDR2 from the germline V gene are SEHNR and FQNEAQ (reference sequence). Trimming removed 7 bases from V and 5 bases from J; junction bases left unmatched: 7. This CDR3 is built from 14 residues. The CDR3 DNA sequence: TGTGCCAGCACCAACCTAGCGGGGGAGGAGACCCAGTACTTC. It codes for CASTNLAGEETQYF.

In nucleotides, the CDR3 is TGTGCCACCAGTGACTTGACTAGCGGGGGGAAGTATTTT. Residues: CATSDLTSGGKYF. The chain recombines TRBV24-1 with TRBJ2-3, with 13 bases identical to TRBD2. The length of the CDR3 is 13 residues. V was clipped by 4 bases and J by 13 bases; unmatched bases: 4. The germline V gene encodes CDR1 KGHDR and CDR2 SFDVKD.

Only one count was recorded for this clonotype. The J gene is TRBJ2-7, the V gene TRBV27; tentative D call: TRBD1 (6 bases). This CDR3 has 13 amino acids. Germline V CDR1 and CDR2: MNHEY, SMNVEV (reference sequence). Trimming shortened V by 4 bases and J by 4 bases, and 11 bases separated the two germline ends. The CDR3 DNA follows: TGTGCCAGCAGTTACCGAACAGGGTACGAGCAGTACTTC. It yields the protein CASSYRTGYEQYF.

This clonotype was picked up one time. The rearrangement uses TRBV12-3 or TRBV12-4 and TRBJ2-3; D unclear. V lost 10 bases and J lost 3, with 5 bases in between. The CDR3 loop spans 10 amino acids. CDR3: CATTTDTQYF. CDR3 DNA: TGTGCCACCACTACAGATACGCAGTATTTT.

The rearrangement uses TRBV20-1 and TRBJ1-5; the D is unclear. The germline V gene has CDR1 DFQATT and CDR2 SNEGSKA (reference sequence). The CDR3 is made up of 11 amino acids. The V gene lost 1 base and the J gene lost 11 bases, with 9 bases spanning the gap. The CDR3 DNA sequence: TGCAGTGCTAGAGTGGCTGGTACCCAGCATTTT. Translation: CSARVAGTQHF.

The chain combines TRBV5-6 with TRBJ1-2, with a weak D call TRBD1 (5 bases). This CDR3 is 17 amino acids long. Germline V CDR1 and CDR2: SGHDT, YYEEEE. Trimming pared 4 bases from V and 0 bases from J, leaving 19 bases between. CDR3 nucleotide sequence: TGTGCCAGCAGCGGGGCGGCCAGGGTCCGTACTAACTATGGCTACACCTTC. Amino acid sequence: CASSGAARVRTNYGYTF. Full variable domain (outside the CDR3, taken from reference TRBV5-6 and TRBJ1-2): DAGVTQSPTHLIKTRGQQVTLRCSPKSGHDTVSWYQQALGQGPQFIFQYYEEEERQRGNFPDRFSGHQFPNYSSELNVNALLLGDSALYLCASSGAARVRTNYGYTFGSGTRLTVV.

The count of this clonotype is one. The rearrangement links TRBV13 to TRBJ2-7, with D hard to call. The CDR3 consists of 13 residues. Deletions cut 2 bases from V and 2 bases from J, with 7 bases between. Germline V CDR1 and CDR2: PRHDT, FYEKMQ (reference sequence). CDR3 nucleotide sequence: TGTGCCAGCAGCTTACAACAGACCTACGAGCAGTACTTC. This gives the protein CASSLQQTYEQYF.

The chain is built from TRBV20-1 and TRBJ2-5; no firm D call. The CDR3 spans 14 residues. Germline CDR1 is DFQATT and CDR2 is SNEGSKA (reference sequence). Trimming removed 6 bases at V and 5 bases at J, with 19 bases between. CDR3 region: CSAPLRSRAETQYF. Written as DNA, the CDR3 is TGCAGTGCCCCGCTTCGGAGTAGGGCCGAGACCCAGTACTTC.

The chain combines TRBV5-4 with TRBJ1-2; tentative D call: TRBD1 (6 bases). V was cut by 7 bases and J by 2 bases, with 15 bases left in between. Germline CDR1 and CDR2: SGHNT and YYREEE (reference sequence). This CDR3 has 14 amino acids. In nucleotides, the CDR3 is TGTGCCAGCGCCCCGCTACAGGGCAACTATGGCTACACCTTC. Translation gives CASAPLQGNYGYTF.